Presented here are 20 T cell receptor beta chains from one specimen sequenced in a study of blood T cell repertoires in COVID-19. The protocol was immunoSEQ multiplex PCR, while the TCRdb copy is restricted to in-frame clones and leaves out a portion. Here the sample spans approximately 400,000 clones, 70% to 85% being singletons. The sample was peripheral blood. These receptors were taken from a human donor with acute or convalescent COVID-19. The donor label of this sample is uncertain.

CDR3 in amino acids: CASSIGVTSGASYNEQFF. DNA of the CDR3: TGTGCCAGTAGTATTGGGGTGACTAGCGGGGCCTCCTACAATGAGCAGTTCTTC. The gene calls are TRBV19 and TRBJ2-1; TRBD2 agrees at 11 bases. Trimming cost V 3 bases and J 0 bases; bases outside gene matches: 7. This CDR3 is built from 18 residues. The germline V gene has CDR1 LNHDA and CDR2 SQIVND (reference sequence).

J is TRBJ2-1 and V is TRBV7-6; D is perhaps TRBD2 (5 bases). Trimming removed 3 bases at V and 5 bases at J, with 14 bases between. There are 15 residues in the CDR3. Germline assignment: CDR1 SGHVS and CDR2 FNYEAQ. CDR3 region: CASSFSLAVNNEQFF. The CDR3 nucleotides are TGTGCCAGCAGCTTTTCCCTAGCAGTTAACAATGAGCAGTTCTTC. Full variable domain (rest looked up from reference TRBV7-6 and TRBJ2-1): GAGVSQSPRYKVTKRGQDVALRCDPISGHVSLYWYRQALGQGPEFLTYFNYEAQQDKSGLPNDRFSAERPEGSISTLTIQRTEQRDSAMYRCASSFSLAVNNEQFFGPGTRLTVL.

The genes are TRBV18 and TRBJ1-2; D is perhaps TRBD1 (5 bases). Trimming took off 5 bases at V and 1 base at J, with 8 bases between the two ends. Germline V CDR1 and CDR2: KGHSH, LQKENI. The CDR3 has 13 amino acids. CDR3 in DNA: TGTGCCAGCTCAATCGACAGTAACTATGGCTACACCTTC. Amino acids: CASSIDSNYGYTF.

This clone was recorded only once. The CDR3: CASSVTSGRPYEQYF. CDR3 nucleotide sequence: TGTGCCAGTAGTGTGACTAGCGGGAGACCCTACGAGCAGTACTTC. This chain links TRBV19 with TRBJ2-7, with 12 bases aligning to TRBD2. J was trimmed by 2 bases and V by 5 bases; bases with no gene match: 4. Germline CDR1 and CDR2: LNHDA and SQIVND (reference sequence). This CDR3 contains 15 residues.

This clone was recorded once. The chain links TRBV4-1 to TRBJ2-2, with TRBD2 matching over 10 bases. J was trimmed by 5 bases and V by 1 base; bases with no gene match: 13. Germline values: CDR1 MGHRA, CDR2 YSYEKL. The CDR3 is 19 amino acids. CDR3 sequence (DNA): TGCGCCAGCAGCCAAGGAATTGGGCTAGCGGGAGTCGGGACCGGGGAGCTGTTTTTT. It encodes CASSQGIGLAGVGTGELFF.

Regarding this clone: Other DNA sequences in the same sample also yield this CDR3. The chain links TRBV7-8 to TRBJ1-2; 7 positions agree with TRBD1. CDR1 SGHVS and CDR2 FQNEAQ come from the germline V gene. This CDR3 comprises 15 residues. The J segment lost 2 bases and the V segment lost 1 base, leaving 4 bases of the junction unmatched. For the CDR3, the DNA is TGTGCCAGCAGCTTAGGACAGGGAGGAAACTATGGCTACACCTTC. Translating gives CASSLGQGGNYGYTF.

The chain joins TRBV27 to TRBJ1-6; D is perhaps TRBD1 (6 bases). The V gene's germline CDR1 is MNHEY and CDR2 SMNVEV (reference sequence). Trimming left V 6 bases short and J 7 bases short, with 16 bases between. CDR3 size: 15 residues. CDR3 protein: CASRYTGLANSPLHF. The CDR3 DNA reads TGTGCCAGCAGGTACACAGGGCTGGCCAATTCACCCCTCCACTTT.

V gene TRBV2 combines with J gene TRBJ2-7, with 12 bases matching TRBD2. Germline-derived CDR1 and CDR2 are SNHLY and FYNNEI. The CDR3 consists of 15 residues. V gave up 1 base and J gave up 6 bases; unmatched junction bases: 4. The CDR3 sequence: CASSEVRLAGVEQYF. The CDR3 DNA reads TGTGCCAGCAGTGAAGTAAGACTAGCGGGAGTCGAGCAGTACTTC.

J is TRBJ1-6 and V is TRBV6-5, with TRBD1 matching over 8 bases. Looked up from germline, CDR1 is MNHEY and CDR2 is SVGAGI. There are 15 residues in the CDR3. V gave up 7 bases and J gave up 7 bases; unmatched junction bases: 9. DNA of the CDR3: TGTGCCAGCACCACTAGGACAGGGCAGAATTCACCCCTCCACTTT. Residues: CASTTRTGQNSPLHF.

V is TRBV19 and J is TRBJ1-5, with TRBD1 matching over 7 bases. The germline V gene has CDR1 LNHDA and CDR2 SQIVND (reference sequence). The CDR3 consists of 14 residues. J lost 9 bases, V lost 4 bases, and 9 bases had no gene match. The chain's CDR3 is CASSTTGTRGPQHF. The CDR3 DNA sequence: TGTGCCAGTAGTACGACAGGGACGCGTGGGCCCCAGCATTTT.

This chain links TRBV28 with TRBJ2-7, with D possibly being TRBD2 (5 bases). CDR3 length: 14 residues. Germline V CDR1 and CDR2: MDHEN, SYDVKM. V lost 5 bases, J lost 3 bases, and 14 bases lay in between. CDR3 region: CASSDTQGLYEQYF. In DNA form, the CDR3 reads TGTGCCAGCAGTGACACTCAAGGACTCTACGAGCAGTACTTC. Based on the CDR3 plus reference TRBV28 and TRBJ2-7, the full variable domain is DVKVTQSSRYLVKRTGEKVFLECVQDMDHENMFWYRQDPGLGLRLIYFSYDVKMKEKGDIPEGYSVSREKKERFSLILESASTNQTSMYLCASSDTQGLYEQYFGPGTRLTVT.

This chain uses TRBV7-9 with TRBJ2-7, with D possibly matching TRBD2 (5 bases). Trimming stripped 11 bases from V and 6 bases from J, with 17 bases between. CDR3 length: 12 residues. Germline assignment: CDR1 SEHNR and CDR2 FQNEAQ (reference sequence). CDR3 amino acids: CAAEGLGVEQYF. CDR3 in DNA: TGTGCCGCCGAGGGCCTGGGCGTCGAGCAGTACTTC.

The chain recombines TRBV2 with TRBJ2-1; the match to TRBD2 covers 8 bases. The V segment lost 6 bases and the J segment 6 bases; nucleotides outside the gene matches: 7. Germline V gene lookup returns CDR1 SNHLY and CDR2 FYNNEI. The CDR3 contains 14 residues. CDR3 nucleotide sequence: TGTGCCAGCAGAGCCGGGACTAGTTTCAATGAGCAGTTCTTC. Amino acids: CASRAGTSFNEQFF.

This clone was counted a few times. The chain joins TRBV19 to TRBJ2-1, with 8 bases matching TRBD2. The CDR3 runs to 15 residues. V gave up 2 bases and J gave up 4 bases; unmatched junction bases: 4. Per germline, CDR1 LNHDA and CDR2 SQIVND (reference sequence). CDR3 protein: CASSIIGGGYNEQFF. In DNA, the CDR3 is TGTGCCAGTAGTATAATTGGCGGGGGGTACAATGAGCAGTTCTTC.

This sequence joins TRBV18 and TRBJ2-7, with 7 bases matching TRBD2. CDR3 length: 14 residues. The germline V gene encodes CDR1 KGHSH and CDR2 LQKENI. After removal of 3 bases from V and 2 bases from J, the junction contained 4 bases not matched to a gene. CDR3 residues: CASSPAGTTYEQYF. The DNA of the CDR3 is TGTGCCAGCTCACCGGCGGGGACTACCTACGAGCAGTACTTC.

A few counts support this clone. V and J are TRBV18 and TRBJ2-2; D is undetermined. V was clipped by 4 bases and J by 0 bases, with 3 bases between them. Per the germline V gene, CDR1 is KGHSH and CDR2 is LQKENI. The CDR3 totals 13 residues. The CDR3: CASSLANTGELFF. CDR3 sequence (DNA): TGTGCCAGCTCACTCGCGAACACCGGGGAGCTGTTTTTT.

This chain's CDR3 is CASSLGPGGDYEQYF. The CDR3 bases are TGTGCCAGCAGCTTAGGACCAGGGGGAGACTACGAGCAGTACTTC. The chain uses TRBV11-2 and TRBJ2-7; 7 positions match TRBD1. There are 15 residues in the CDR3. Germline-derived CDR1 and CDR2 are SGHAT and FQNNGV. Unmatched junction bases numbered 6, after V lost 1 base and J lost 3 bases.

CDR3 sequence (DNA): TGCGCCAGCAGCCGCACCCCCGCGGAAACAGGATCAAACTATGGCTACACCTTC. Amino acid sequence: CASSRTPAETGSNYGYTF. This rearrangement joins TRBV5-1 to TRBJ1-2; perhaps TRBD1 as D (5 bases). V was clipped by 4 bases and J by 2 bases, with 24 bases between them. The CDR3 runs 18 residues. Germline V gives CDR1 SGHRS, CDR2 YFSETQ.

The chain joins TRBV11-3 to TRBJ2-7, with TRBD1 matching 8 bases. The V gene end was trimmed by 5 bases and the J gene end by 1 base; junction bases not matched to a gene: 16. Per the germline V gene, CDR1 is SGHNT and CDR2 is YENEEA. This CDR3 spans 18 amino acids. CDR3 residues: CASSLGGRGRSPSYEQYF. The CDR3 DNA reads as TGTGCCAGCAGCCTAGGGGGCAGGGGGCGCTCCCCTTCCTACGAGCAGTACTTC. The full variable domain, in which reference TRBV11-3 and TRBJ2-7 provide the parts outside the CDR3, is EAGVVQSPRYKIIEKKQPVAFWCNPISGHNTLYWYLQNLGQGPELLIRYENEEAVDDSQLPKDRFSAERLKGVDSTLKIQPAELGDSAVYLCASSLGGRGRSPSYEQYFGPGTRLTVT.

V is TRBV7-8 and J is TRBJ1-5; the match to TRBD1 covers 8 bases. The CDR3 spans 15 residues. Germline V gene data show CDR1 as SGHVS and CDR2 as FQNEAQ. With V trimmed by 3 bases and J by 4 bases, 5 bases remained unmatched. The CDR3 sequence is CASSLAGGRNQPQHF. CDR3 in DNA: TGTGCCAGCAGCTTGGCAGGGGGCAGGAATCAGCCCCAGCATTTT.